The 11 T cell receptor beta chains below all came from one sample that was sequenced in a study of T cells expressing NK-cell markers (dated by TCRdb to the early 2020s). Preparation of the library involved 5' RACE. Sequencing relied on an Illumina HiSeq 2000. TCRdb reprocessed the reads, so every CDR3 protein sequence counts as one entry and DNA is not shown. The table for this sample records over 250,000 distinct CDR3 sequences. The ten largest account for roughly 4.2% of the sample. The specimen was blood T cells: a sorted CD56 or NKG2C T cell subset, CD4+ or CD8+ T cells, or bulk PBMC T cells (not recorded which). The source is a woman between 18 and 69 years old in good health.

The CDR3 reads CASSPSAGELFF. The chain carries TRBV5-5 and TRBJ2-2. The CDR3 extends over 12 amino acids. The V gene's germline CDR1 is SGHKS and CDR2 YYEKEE (reference sequence).

The J gene is TRBJ2-1, the V gene TRBV2. Germline V gene sequence: CDR1 SNHLY, CDR2 FYNNEI. CDR3 length: 11 residues. The CDR3 loop is CASSLVVEQFF.

V gene TRBV11-2 combines with J gene TRBJ1-1. The V gene's germline CDR1 is SGHAT and CDR2 FQNNGV. This CDR3 spans 14 amino acids. CDR3 sequence: CASSATGLKVGAFF.

The chain joins TRBV20-1 to TRBJ2-5. CDR3 length: 13 amino acids. Looked up from germline, CDR1 is DFQATT and CDR2 is SNEGSKA (reference sequence). CDR3 in amino acids: CSARDMYQETQYF.

The chain combines TRBV5-1 with TRBJ2-1; the D gene TCRdb calls, TRBD2, cannot be checked with no DNA. The CDR3 loop spans 16 amino acids. From germline, CDR1 is SGHRS and CDR2 YFSETQ. CDR3 region: CASSLRAGAPYNEQFF.

The chain has TRBV11-2 and TRBJ2-3; TCRdb proposes TRBD1, but this gene call is untestable without DNA. The germline V gene has CDR1 SGHAT and CDR2 FQNNGV. The length of the CDR3 is 13 residues. The CDR3 here is CASSSPLPDTQYF.

The V call is TRBV5-5, the J call TRBJ2-7. This CDR3 has 12 residues. CDR1 and CDR2 from the germline V gene are SGHKS and YYEKEE (reference sequence). The CDR3 is CASSVDLYEQYF.

This rearrangement joins TRBV11-2 to TRBJ1-1; TCRdb designates TRBD1, a call that cannot be tested without DNA. Germline V lookup: CDR1 SGHAT, CDR2 FQNNGV. CDR3 length: 15 residues. The CDR3 is CASSLARAGSTEAFF.

This sequence joins TRBV18 and TRBJ2-2; TCRdb calls TRBD1, which cannot be checked without DNA. Germline CDR1 KGHSH, CDR2 LQKENI. This CDR3 spans 16 amino acids. CDR3 loop: CASSPGQGRNTGELFF. The whole variable domain, remainder taken from reference TRBV18 and TRBJ2-2, is NAGVMQNPRHLVRRRGQEARLRCSPMKGHSHVYWYRQLPEEGLKFMVYLQKENIIDESGMPKERFSAEFPKEGPSILRIQQVVRGDSAAYFCASSPGQGRNTGELFFGEGSRLTVL.

The rearrangement joins TRBV3-1 to TRBJ2-1; TCRdb selects TRBD1, and the lack of DNA leaves this call unchecked. The CDR3 has 18 amino acids. In germline, CDR1 is LGHDT, CDR2 YNNKEL (reference sequence). The CDR3 here is CASSSNRGQGLPYNEQFF.

The CDR3 sequence is CASSQDMTGVQYF. The V and J genes are TRBV4-3 and TRBJ2-5; checking the TCRdb D call of TRBD1 is not possible without DNA. This CDR3 comprises 13 residues. Germline V CDR1 and CDR2: LGHNA, YSLEER.